This TCR beta chain was identified in a study of neurological immune-mediated disorders. The CDR3 runs 16 residues. Germline V gene lookup returns CDR1 SGHRS and CDR2 YFSETQ. V shed 5 bases, J shed 4 bases, and the junction held 9 bases outside the gene matches. TCRdb independently ran MiXCR on the 5' RACE reads; one entry per CDR3 protein. This table holds approximately 74,000 distinct CDR3 sequences, approximately 10% found once. The unsorted libraries had their origin in 2 million PBMCs stored at -80 C. This clonotype was counted ten times or more. The chain has TRBV5-1 and TRBJ2-5, with TRBD1 matching over 12 bases. Source material: PBMCs. This TCR derives from a man in his fifties in good health. CDR3 protein: CASRQTGTGGGETQYF. In DNA, the CDR3 is TGCGCCAGCAGGCAAACCGGGACAGGGGGCGGAGAGACCCAGTACTTC.